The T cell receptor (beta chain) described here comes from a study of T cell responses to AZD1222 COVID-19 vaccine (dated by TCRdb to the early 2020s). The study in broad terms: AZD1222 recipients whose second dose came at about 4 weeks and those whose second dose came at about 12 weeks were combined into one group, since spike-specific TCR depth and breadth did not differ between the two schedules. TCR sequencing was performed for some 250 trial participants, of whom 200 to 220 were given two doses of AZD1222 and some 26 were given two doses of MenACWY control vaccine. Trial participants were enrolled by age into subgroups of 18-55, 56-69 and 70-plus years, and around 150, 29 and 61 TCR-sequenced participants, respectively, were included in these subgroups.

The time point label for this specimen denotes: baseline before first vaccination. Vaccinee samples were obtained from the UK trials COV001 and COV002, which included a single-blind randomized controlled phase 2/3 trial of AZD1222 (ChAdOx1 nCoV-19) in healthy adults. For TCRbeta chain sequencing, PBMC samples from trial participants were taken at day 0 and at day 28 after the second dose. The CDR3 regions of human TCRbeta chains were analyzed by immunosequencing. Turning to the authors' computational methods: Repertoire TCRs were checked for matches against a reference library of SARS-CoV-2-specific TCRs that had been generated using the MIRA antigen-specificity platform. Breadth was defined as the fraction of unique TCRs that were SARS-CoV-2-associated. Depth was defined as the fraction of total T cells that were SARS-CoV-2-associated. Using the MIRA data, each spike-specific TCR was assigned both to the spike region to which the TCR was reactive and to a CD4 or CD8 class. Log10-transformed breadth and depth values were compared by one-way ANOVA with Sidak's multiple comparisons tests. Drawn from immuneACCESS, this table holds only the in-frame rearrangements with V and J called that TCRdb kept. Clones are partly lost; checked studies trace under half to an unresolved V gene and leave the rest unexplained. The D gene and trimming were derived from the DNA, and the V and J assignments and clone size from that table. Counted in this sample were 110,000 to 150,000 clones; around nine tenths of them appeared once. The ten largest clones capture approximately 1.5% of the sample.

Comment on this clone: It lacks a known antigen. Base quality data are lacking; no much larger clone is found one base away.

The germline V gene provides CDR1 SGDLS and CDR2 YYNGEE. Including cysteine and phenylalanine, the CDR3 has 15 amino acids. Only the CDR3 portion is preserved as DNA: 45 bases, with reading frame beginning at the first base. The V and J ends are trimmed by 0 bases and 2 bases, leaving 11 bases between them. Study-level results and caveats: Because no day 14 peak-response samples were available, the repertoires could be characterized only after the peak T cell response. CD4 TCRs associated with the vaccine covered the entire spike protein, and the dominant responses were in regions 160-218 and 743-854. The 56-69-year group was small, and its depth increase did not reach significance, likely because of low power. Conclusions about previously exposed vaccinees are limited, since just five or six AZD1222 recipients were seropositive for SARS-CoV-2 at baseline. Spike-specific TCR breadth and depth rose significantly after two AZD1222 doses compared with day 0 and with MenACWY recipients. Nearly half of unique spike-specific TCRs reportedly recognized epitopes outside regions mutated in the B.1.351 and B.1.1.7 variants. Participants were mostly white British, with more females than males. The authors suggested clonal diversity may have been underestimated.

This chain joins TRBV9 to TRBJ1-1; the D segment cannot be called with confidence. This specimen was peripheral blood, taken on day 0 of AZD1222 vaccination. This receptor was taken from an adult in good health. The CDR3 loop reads CASSVVGTTNTEAFF. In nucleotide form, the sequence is TGTGCCAGCAGCGTAGTAGGTACGACCAACACTGAAGCTTTCTTT.